Listed below are T cell receptor beta chains from one sample, sequenced in a study of cytomegalovirus exposure and HLA in healthy donors. Produced via immunoSEQ multiplex PCR; TCRdb's table is partial and in-frame only. The table has around 70,000 clones, 80% to 90% seen once. The sequenced sample consisted of PBMCs. These receptors all stem from a young woman in good health and CMV-seronegative. Each CDR3 is given with its conserved first and last residue. The order of the fields is CDR3 protein, CDR3 DNA, D gene, V gene, clone size, J gene. The D gene is left open where the match is weak. Clone sizes are given selectively: once, few, many, or a class where the clone is expanded.

CDR3 protein: CASSQRGGRAYHYNEQFF
CDR3 DNA: TGCGCCAGCAGCCAACGCGGCGGGAGGGCCTACCACTACAATGAGCAGTTCTTC
D gene: TRBD2
V gene: TRBV4-1
clone size: NA
J gene: TRBJ2-1

CDR3 protein: CASGNSGGETQYF
CDR3 DNA: TGTGCCAGTGGAAACTCGGGAGGAGAGACCCAGTACTTC
D gene: TRBD2
V gene: TRBV27
clone size: NA
J gene: TRBJ2-5

CDR3 protein: CASSLIGAGNTIYF
CDR3 DNA: TGTGCCAGCAGTTTAATCGGGGCTGGAAACACCATATATTTT
D gene: NA
V gene: TRBV28
clone size: few
J gene: TRBJ1-3

CDR3 protein: CASSNRQESSYEQYF
CDR3 DNA: TGTGCCAGCAGCAACCGACAGGAGAGCTCCTACGAGCAGTACTTC
D gene: NA
V gene: TRBV21-1
clone size: once
J gene: TRBJ2-7

CDR3 protein: CASSVKGGSSYEQYF
CDR3 DNA: TGTGCCAGCAGTGTAAAGGGCGGGAGCTCCTACGAGCAGTACTTC
D gene: TRBD2
V gene: TRBV6-1
clone size: NA
J gene: TRBJ2-7

CDR3 protein: CASSLEGDFAYEQYF
CDR3 DNA: TGCGCCAGCAGCTTGGAAGGGGACTTCGCCTACGAGCAGTACTTC
D gene: NA
V gene: TRBV5-1
clone size: NA
J gene: TRBJ2-7

CDR3 protein: CASSFLASGYTF
CDR3 DNA: TGTGCCAGCAGCTTTTTGGCATCTGGCTACACCTTC
D gene: NA
V gene: TRBV7-9
clone size: NA
J gene: TRBJ1-2

CDR3 protein: CASSLGGRYGYTF
CDR3 DNA: TGTGCCAGCAGCTTGGGGGGACGGTATGGCTACACCTTC
D gene: NA
V gene: TRBV7-2
clone size: NA
J gene: TRBJ1-2

CDR3 protein: CASSLIRGAGNTIYF
CDR3 DNA: TGTGCCAGCAGCTTAATCAGGGGGGCTGGAAACACCATATATTTT
D gene: TRBD1
V gene: TRBV13
clone size: NA
J gene: TRBJ1-3

CDR3 protein: CATRRGDEQYF
CDR3 DNA: TGTGCCACACGCCGTGGAGACGAGCAGTACTTC
D gene: NA
V gene: TRBV19
clone size: NA
J gene: TRBJ2-7

CDR3 protein: CATGTGGVYEQYF
CDR3 DNA: TGTGCCACGGGCACAGGGGGGGTCTACGAGCAGTACTTC
D gene: NA
V gene: TRBV10-3
clone size: once
J gene: TRBJ2-7

CDR3 protein: CASSRLILETQYF
CDR3 DNA: TGTGCCAGCAGTCGACTAATTTTAGAGACCCAGTACTTC
D gene: NA
V gene: TRBV28
clone size: NA
J gene: TRBJ2-5

CDR3 protein: CASSLMGGTDTQYF
CDR3 DNA: TGTGCCAGCAGCTTAATGGGAGGCACAGATACGCAGTATTTT
D gene: NA
V gene: TRBV7-3
clone size: once
J gene: TRBJ2-3

CDR3 protein: CASSQGAPLRNTIYF
CDR3 DNA: TGCGCCAGCAGCCAAGGGGCTCCCTTGAGAAACACCATATATTTT
D gene: NA
V gene: TRBV4-1
clone size: NA
J gene: TRBJ1-3

CDR3 protein: CASSLGDRKTDTQYF
CDR3 DNA: TGCGCCAGCAGCTTGGGGGACAGGAAGACAGATACGCAGTATTTT
D gene: TRBD1
V gene: TRBV5-1
clone size: NA
J gene: TRBJ2-3

CDR3 protein: CASSQDPQGAYNEQFF
CDR3 DNA: TGTGCCAGCAGCCAAGATCCCCAGGGGGCGTACAATGAGCAGTTCTTC
D gene: TRBD1
V gene: TRBV4-2
clone size: few
J gene: TRBJ2-1

CDR3 protein: CASSLELAGGTGELFF
CDR3 DNA: TGTGCCAGCAGCTTGGAACTAGCGGGGGGGACCGGGGAGCTGTTTTTT
D gene: TRBD2
V gene: TRBV5-4
clone size: NA
J gene: TRBJ2-2

CDR3 protein: CASTFGGNTGELFF
CDR3 DNA: TGTGCCAGCACCTTCGGCGGGAACACCGGGGAGCTGTTTTTT
D gene: NA
V gene: TRBV27
clone size: NA
J gene: TRBJ2-2

CDR3 protein: CAWARGGSLANYGYTF
CDR3 DNA: TGTGCCTGGGCGAGGGGAGGGTCGTTAGCTAACTATGGCTACACCTTC
D gene: NA
V gene: TRBV30
clone size: once
J gene: TRBJ1-2

CDR3 protein: CASSLAGTSGSTDTQYF
CDR3 DNA: TGTGCCAGCAGCTTAGCGGGGACTAGCGGGAGCACAGATACGCAGTATTTT
D gene: TRBD2
V gene: TRBV7-9
clone size: NA
J gene: TRBJ2-3

CDR3 protein: CASKSPGLASYEQYF
CDR3 DNA: TGTGCCAGCAAGAGCCCCGGACTAGCAAGCTACGAGCAGTACTTC
D gene: TRBD2
V gene: TRBV28
clone size: NA
J gene: TRBJ2-7

CDR3 protein: CASSIKAGASYEQYF
CDR3 DNA: TGTGCCAGTAGTATAAAAGCGGGGGCGTCCTACGAGCAGTACTTC
D gene: TRBD2
V gene: TRBV19
clone size: NA
J gene: TRBJ2-7

CDR3 protein: CASSLKTAQETQYF
CDR3 DNA: TGTGCCAGCAGCTTGAAGACAGCCCAAGAGACCCAGTACTTC
D gene: NA
V gene: TRBV5-4
clone size: NA
J gene: TRBJ2-5

CDR3 protein: CASNSGTDDTQYF
CDR3 DNA: TGTGCCAGCAATAGCGGGACGGACGATACGCAGTATTTT
D gene: TRBD2
V gene: TRBV6-1
clone size: NA
J gene: TRBJ2-3

CDR3 protein: CASSLAEGGYTF
CDR3 DNA: TGTGCCAGCAGCCTAGCAGAGGGCGGCTACACCTTC
D gene: NA
V gene: TRBV2
clone size: NA
J gene: TRBJ1-2

CDR3 protein: CASSPRTGGAEGAFF
CDR3 DNA: TGCGCCAGCAGCCCGCGAACAGGGGGCGCGGAGGGAGCTTTCTTT
D gene: TRBD1
V gene: TRBV5-1
clone size: NA
J gene: TRBJ1-1

CDR3 protein: CAWSPTGENYGYTF
CDR3 DNA: TGTGCCTGGAGTCCGACAGGGGAAAACTATGGCTACACCTTC
D gene: TRBD1
V gene: TRBV30
clone size: NA
J gene: TRBJ1-2

CDR3 protein: CASSQGPRLVGNEQFF
CDR3 DNA: TGTGCCAGCAGCCAAGGCCCCCGACTAGTGGGGAATGAGCAGTTCTTC
D gene: NA
V gene: TRBV14
clone size: NA
J gene: TRBJ2-1

CDR3 protein: CASSLGTGSSYEQYF
CDR3 DNA: TGTGCCAGCAGCTTAGGAACAGGGAGCTCCTACGAGCAGTACTTC
D gene: NA
V gene: TRBV7-8
clone size: NA
J gene: TRBJ2-7

CDR3 protein: CASSLGHGSYEQYF
CDR3 DNA: TGTGCCAGCAGCTTAGGTCACGGTAGCTACGAGCAGTACTTC
D gene: NA
V gene: TRBV7-9
clone size: NA
J gene: TRBJ2-7

CDR3 protein: CASSSYEEQFF
CDR3 DNA: TGTGCCAGCAGTTCTTACGAGGAGCAGTTCTTC
D gene: NA
V gene: TRBV28
clone size: NA
J gene: TRBJ2-1